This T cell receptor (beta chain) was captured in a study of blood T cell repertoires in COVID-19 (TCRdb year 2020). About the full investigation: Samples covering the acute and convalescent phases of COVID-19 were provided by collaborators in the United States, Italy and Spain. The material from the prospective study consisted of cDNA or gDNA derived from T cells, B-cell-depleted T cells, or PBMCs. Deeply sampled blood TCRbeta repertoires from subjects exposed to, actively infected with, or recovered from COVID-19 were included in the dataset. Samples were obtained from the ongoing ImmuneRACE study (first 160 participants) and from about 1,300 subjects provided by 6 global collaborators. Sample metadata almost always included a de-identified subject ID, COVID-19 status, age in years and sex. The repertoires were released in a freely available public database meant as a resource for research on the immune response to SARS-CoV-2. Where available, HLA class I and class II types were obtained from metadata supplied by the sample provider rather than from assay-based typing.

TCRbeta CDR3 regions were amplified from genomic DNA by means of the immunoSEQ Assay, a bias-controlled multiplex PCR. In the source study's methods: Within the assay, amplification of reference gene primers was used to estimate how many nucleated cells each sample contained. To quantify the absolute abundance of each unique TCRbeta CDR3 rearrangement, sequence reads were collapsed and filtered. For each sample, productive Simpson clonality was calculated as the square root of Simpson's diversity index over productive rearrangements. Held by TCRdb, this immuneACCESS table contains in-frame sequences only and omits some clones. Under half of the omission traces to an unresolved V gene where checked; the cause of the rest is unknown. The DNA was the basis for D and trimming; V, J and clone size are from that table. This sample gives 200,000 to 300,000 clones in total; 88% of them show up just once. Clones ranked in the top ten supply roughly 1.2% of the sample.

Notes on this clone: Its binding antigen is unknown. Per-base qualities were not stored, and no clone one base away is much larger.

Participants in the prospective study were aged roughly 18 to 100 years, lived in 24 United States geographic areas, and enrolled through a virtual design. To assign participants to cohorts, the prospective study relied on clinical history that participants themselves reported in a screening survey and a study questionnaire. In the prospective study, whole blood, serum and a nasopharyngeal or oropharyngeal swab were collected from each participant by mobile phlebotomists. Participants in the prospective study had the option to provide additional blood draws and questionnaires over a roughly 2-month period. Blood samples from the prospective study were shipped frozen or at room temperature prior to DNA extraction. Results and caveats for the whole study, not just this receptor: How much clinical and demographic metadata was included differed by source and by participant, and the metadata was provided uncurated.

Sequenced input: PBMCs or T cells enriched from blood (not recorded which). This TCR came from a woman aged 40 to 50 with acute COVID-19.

The CDR3 region reads CASSLERQGQDTIYF. The DNA sequence is given as TGTGCCAGCAGCTTAGAGCGACAGGGGCAGGACACCATATATTTT. Recombination joined TRBV7-9 with TRBJ1-3, and TRBD1 matches 8 of the central bases. The V end gives up 1 base and the J end 8 bases, leaving 7 bases in the junction not matched to a gene. Measured from the cysteine to the phenylalanine, the CDR3 is 15 residues long. Of the read, only the CDR3 DNA is kept; its 45 bases are in frame from base 1. Sequences SEHNR (CDR1) and FQNEAQ (CDR2) are obtained from the germline V gene (reference sequence). Supplemented by the reference TRBV7-9 and TRBJ1-3 proteins around the CDR3, the complete variable domain is DTGVSQNPRHKITKRGQNVTFRCDPISEHNRLYWYRQTLGQGPEFLTYFQNEAQLEKSRLLSDRFSAERPKGSFSTLEIQRTEQGDSAMYLCASSLERQGQDTIYFGEGSWLTVV.